This T cell receptor beta chain was captured by sequencing in a study of breast tumors, draining lymph nodes, adjacent tissues. Whole-study findings and limits: Data only fit, rather than demonstrated, lymph node origin of most tumor T cells. Luminal-like breast cancer showed significantly higher tumor–nontumor repertoire similarity than basal-like. Tumor TCR diversity was below lymph nodes but above nontumor tissue.

Samples came from axillary lymph nodes draining the breast cancer. This CDR3 has 15 residues. With 3 bases clipped from V and 5 bases from J, the junction kept 6 bases outside the gene matches. CDR1 and CDR2 (germline): DFQATT, SNEGSKA (reference sequence). From the multiplex PCR reads, TCRdb called clonotypes with MiXCR, one entry per CDR3 protein. The sample contains approximately 190,000 distinct CDR3 sequences, roughly 31% of which appear only once. This clonotype has at least ten counts. What it recognizes is unknown. The sample consisted of axillary lymph node tissue. The chain combines TRBV20-1 with TRBJ2-7; TRBD2 matches 14 bases. This receptor was obtained from a female donor with breast cancer. Some clones in this sample may be carry-over from other donors' samples. The CDR3 nucleotides are TGCAGTGCTAGGGTGGGACTAGCGGGAGAAAACGAGCAGTACTTC. Translation: CSARVGLAGENEQYF.